A single sample is the source of the 5 T cell receptor beta chains below, sequenced in a study of identical twins (TCRdb year 2016). Library generation was performed with 5' RACE. Data came from an Illumina HiSeq 2000. The public reads were run again by TCRdb, first through fastp at Q25 and then through MiXCR, and only productive beta chains were kept. Every CDR3 protein is listed once, alongside the most common genes and DNA of its rows. A total of fewer than 900,000 distinct CDR3 sequences appear in this sample, about 18% of them only once. Around 13% of the sample is taken by the ten largest. In addition, the sample was reused for a study of T cells expressing NK-cell markers.

Material for sequencing was PBMCs. All receptors derive from a woman younger than 35 in good health.

The chain has TRBV7-9 and TRBJ2-5, with D perhaps matching TRBD2 (6 bases). Trimming took off 5 bases at V and 4 bases at J, with 17 bases between the two ends. The CDR3 spans 15 residues. Germline loops: CDR1 SEHNR, CDR2 FQNEAQ (reference sequence). The CDR3 coding sequence is TGTGCCAGCAGCCCAAGTCTAGCGATGGGAGAGACCCAGTACTTC. It is translated as CASSPSLAMGETQYF.

This clonotype was counted between two and nine times. V usage is TRBV27 and J usage is TRBJ1-2; 10 bases align to TRBD1. V shed 7 bases and J 3 bases; nucleotides not matched to a gene: 11. CDR1 is MNHEY and CDR2 is SMNVEV in the germline V gene (reference sequence). The CDR3 runs 16 residues. The DNA for the CDR3 is TGTGCCAGCAACCGGGACAGGGGATTTGGGTACTATGGCTACACCTTC. Protein product: CASNRDRGFGYYGYTF.

This clonotype was found a few times. This chain connects TRBV10-3 to TRBJ2-1, with D possibly being TRBD1 or TRBD2 (5 bases each). Germline V lookup: CDR1 ENHRY, CDR2 SYGVKD. V dropped 7 bases and J dropped 5 bases, with 18 bases sitting between them. There are 15 residues in the CDR3. The CDR3 reads CAITKSRRDHNEQFF. The DNA for the CDR3 is TGTGCCATCACCAAAAGCCGAAGGGACCACAATGAGCAGTTCTTC.

This clonotype showed up just a few times. The V call is TRBV18, the J call TRBJ1-2, with D possibly TRBD1 on 6 matching bases. In germline, CDR1 is KGHSH, CDR2 LQKENI. This CDR3 has 15 amino acids. Trimming stripped 0 bases from V and 7 bases from J, with 15 bases between. In DNA form, the CDR3 reads TGTGCCAGCTCACCACCAGGGACAACCTTTCGTGGCTACACCTTC. Translated, it gives CASSPPGTTFRGYTF.

This clonotype was observed a few times. CDR3 coding DNA: TGTGCCAGCAGTCAAGACACGGCCTACGAGCAGTACTTC. Encoded protein: CASSQDTAYEQYF. This sequence joins TRBV6-6 and TRBJ2-7; D is ambiguous. Trimming removed 5 bases at V and 2 bases at J, with 10 bases between. The germline CDR1 and CDR2 sequences are MNHNY and SVGAGI (reference sequence). The length of the CDR3 is 13 residues.